This paragraph covers one T cell receptor beta chain sequence. This clonotype was detected a few times. Its specific antigen is unknown. No much larger clone is present one base from it, and per-base qualities are unavailable. A patient counted as having stable Graves' hyperthyroidism if no progression to ophthalmopathy occurred over 18 months of follow-up. Hyperthyroidism patients were aged 18 to 65 years and newly diagnosed, with disease duration of less than 2 months. Any patient with an uncontrolled infection, another autoimmune disease, pregnancy or lactation was excluded. Diagnoses were established on the basis of clinical symptoms, serum thyroxine and TRAb, thyroid ultrasound, and orbital computed tomography. Trizol reagent was used to extract total RNA, and RNA quality was then checked on an Agilent 2100 Bioanalyzer. The TCR beta CDR3 regions were amplified from the RNA transcripts. The first round of RT-PCR for the TCR CDR3 was performed with the HTBI primer set and the Qiagen OneStep RT-PCR kit. The libraries were constructed in a second round of multiplex PCR and then size-selected and purified. The libraries were sequenced on an Illumina HiSeq2000 using paired-end 100 bp reads. Turning to the authors' computational methods: SOAPnuke was used to process the raw data, removing reads that contained adapters or uncalled bases, had a mean Phred below 15, or lacked an exact match to the constant primer or identifier. COPE v1.2.5 was used to merge the high-quality paired reads, and each unique nucleotide sequence was defined as a clonotype. Clonotypes were aligned to IMGT TRBV, TRBD and TRBJ reference segments using MiTCR v1.1. Analysis was restricted to V-J combinations with a frequency above 0.0001, which covered about 99% of repertoires. The TCS score was defined as F50 (clonal expansion) divided by E x V (chaos), with BLOSUM62-based TCRdist calculated between CDR3 peptides within each V-J. Welch's t-statistics and random forest reduced roughly 500 V-J features to about 12, which were used in a naive Bayes classifier (R e1071). The similarity between thyroid and blood repertoires was quantified using the Morisita-Horn index. Starting from the raw public reads, TCRdb applied fastp trimming at Q25, assembled clones with MiXCR and retained in-frame beta chains. Entries are consolidated by CDR3 protein sequence, retaining the most common genes and DNA. The authors' filters were not applied to this entry. A total of 75,000 to 100,000 distinct CDR3 sequences appear in this sample, approximately 40% of them only once. Of the sample, roughly 10% falls within the top ten clones.

This sample was included in a study of T cells in Graves' hyperthyroidism and ophthalmopathy (dated by TCRdb to between 2018 and 2020). For the wider study: TCR V-J signatures able to tell the groups apart were searched for in a discovery cohort of 90 to 100 patients, of whom roughly 42 had Graves' ophthalmopathy and roughly 57 had stable Graves' hyperthyroidism. Prospective prediction of ophthalmopathy was tested in an independent validation cohort consisting of some 19 hyperthyroidism patients and around 16 patients who later progressed to ophthalmopathy. Once sampling was done, hyperthyroidism patients were given methimazole at a starting dose of 30 mg daily, whereas ophthalmopathy patients were given high-dose intravenous methylprednisolone. The roughly 91 discovery patients were randomly divided into training and test sets at a 7:3 ratio. In six Graves' hyperthyroidism patients, the study also compared T-cell repertoires from thyroid tissue with T-cell repertoires from blood. According to the paper, TCR Vbeta CDR3 sequencing was carried out on roughly 130 peripheral blood samples, which came from fewer than 50 ophthalmopathy, around 75 hyperthyroidism and roughly 17 progressor patients.

V and J are trimmed by 5 bases and 0 bases, and the gene matches miss 4 bases of the junction. The cysteine opens and the phenylalanine closes a CDR3 of 16 amino acids. Of all the DNA, just the CDR3 is kept, 48 bases in frame from base 1. CDR1 MNHEY and CDR2 SVGAGI are derived from the germline V gene. What the study reported, not specific to this receptor: A 13 V-J signature model separated ophthalmopathy from stable hyperthyroidism, with around 88% sensitivity and around 84% specificity in cross-validation and 80%/75% in testing. In validation, the model predicted progression to ophthalmopathy a median of roughly six months before onset, with around 70% sensitivity and just under 75% specificity. Most expanded thyroid clonotypes (frequency above 0.001) were also detected in blood, suggesting blood repertoires may reflect thyroid immune responses. Sample size was not statistically predetermined, and investigators were not blinded to group allocation.

The clonotype was recovered from a woman in her 30s with Graves' hyperthyroidism. Sample: peripheral blood or thyroid tissue (not recorded which). Recombination joined TRBV6-5 with TRBJ1-6, with TRBD1 identical over 7 junction bases. The CDR3 sequence is CASSPQGISYNSPLHF. The nucleotide sequence reads as follows: TGTGCCAGCAGTCCACAGGGGATCTCCTATAATTCACCCCTCCACTTT.